This TCR beta chain was sequenced in a study of OX40 agonist ivuxolimab in advanced cancers. Across the whole study: Three patients responded partially, comprising one with hepatocellular carcinoma and two with cutaneous melanoma. Study findings and constraints: More expanded clones were seen, on average, in CD8+ T cells than in CD4+. Both blood CD4+ and CD8+ T cells showed clonal growth by week 6 at 0.1 to 3.0 mg/kg. Near-lowest levels of clonal expansion characterized partial responders at 0.1-3.0 mg/kg.

Trimming removed 6 bases at V and 2 bases at J, with 16 bases between. CDR1 is MNHEY, CDR2 SVGAGI, per germline. The CDR3 totals 15 residues. Libraries were prepared by immunoSEQ multiplex PCR; TCRdb keeps only in-frame clonotypes and omits some of them. The sample lists just over 40,000 clones; 87% were seen once. About this clone itself: No antigen is known for it.

The source was CD4+ or CD8+ T cells sorted from blood, collected in a trial of the OX40 agonist ivuxolimab. V usage is TRBV6-5 and J usage is TRBJ1-2, with D tentatively TRBD1 (5 bases). The TCR sequence derives from an adult with an advanced solid tumor such as melanoma, head and neck, liver or kidney cancer. The CDR3 sequence: CASSTRGGTNYGYTF. As DNA, the CDR3 is TGTGCCAGCAGCACCCGGGGGGGAACGAACTATGGCTACACCTTC.